Below are 8 T cell receptor beta chains sequenced from a single sample in a study of CD8+CD57+ T cells in acquired aplastic anemia. For CDR3 and TCR beta VDJ profiling, genomic DNA was the template used. TCRdb re-derived calls from the reads in MiXCR, one entry per CDR3 protein. The profile covers about 100,000 distinct CDR3 sequences, with around 53% appearing a single time and about 32% taken by the ten largest. Material for sequencing was sorted CD4+, CD8+, or CD8+CD57+ T cells (not recorded which) from PBMCs. These receptors were collected from a human donor in good health, serving as a control.

The chain joins TRBV29-1 to TRBJ1-2; D is perhaps TRBD1 (6 bases). This CDR3 has 12 residues. V shed 0 bases and J shed 8 bases, with 10 bases lying between them. Germline CDR1 SQVTM, CDR2 ANQGSEA. CDR3 sequence (DNA): TGCAGCGTTGAAGAGGGGGCTGAAGGCTACACCTTC. This gives the protein CSVEEGAEGYTF.

This clonotype was seen only a few times. This chain joins TRBV7-9 and TRBJ1-1; 7 positions agree with TRBD1. CDR1 and CDR2 from the germline V gene are SEHNR and FQNEAQ (reference sequence). This CDR3 has 12 residues. V was pared by 4 bases and J by 6 bases, with 2 bases of the junction left unmatched. DNA of the CDR3: TGTGCCAGCAGCTATGGACAGGCTGAAGCTTTCTTT. The encoded protein is CASSYGQAEAFF.

This clonotype was seen many times. The chain is built from TRBV5-8 and TRBJ2-7, with D perhaps matching TRBD1 (5 bases). Trimming removed 0 bases at V and 2 bases at J, with 9 bases between. From germline, CDR1 is SGHTS and CDR2 YDEGEE. The CDR3 has 14 amino acids. CDR3 coding DNA: TGTGCCAGCAGCTTGGAGCAGGGTGCCTACGAGCAGTACTTC. Translating gives CASSLEQGAYEQYF. Full variable domain (missing parts from reference TRBV5-8 and TRBJ2-7): EAGVTQSPTHLIKTRGQQATLRCSPISGHTSVYWYQQALGLGLQFLLWYDEGEERNRGNFPPRFSGRQFPNYSSELNVNALELEDSALYLCASSLEQGAYEQYFGPGTRLTVT.

This chain connects TRBV25-1 to TRBJ2-5; no firm D call. CDR1 MGHDK and CDR2 SYGVNS come from the germline V gene. Trimming took off 3 bases at V and 1 base at J, with 9 bases between the two ends. The CDR3 is 14 amino acids. CDR3 region: CASSDFRVQETQYF. The CDR3 DNA follows: TGTGCCAGCAGTGATTTTAGGGTCCAAGAGACCCAGTACTTC.

V gene TRBV11-1 combines with J gene TRBJ1-2; 8 bases are a match to TRBD1. This CDR3 spans 16 amino acids. Germline V CDR1 and CDR2: SGHAT, FQDESV (reference sequence). J gave up 7 bases and V 5 bases, and 15 bases lay outside the gene matches. CDR3 loop: CASSPPWGQVTPGYTF. The CDR3 DNA follows: TGTGCCAGCAGCCCGCCTTGGGGACAGGTGACACCTGGCTACACCTTC.

In the case of this clonotype: This CDR3 is missing its conserved last phenylalanine or tryptophan, likely due to a read error. The chain has TRBV5-4 and TRBJ2-5; 12 bases fit TRBD2. Germline CDR1 is SGHNT and CDR2 is YYREEE (reference sequence). V trimming: 3 bases; J trimming: 9 bases; junction bases outside the gene matches: 9. The CDR3 runs to 15 residues. CDR3 coding DNA: TGTGCCAGCAGCTCCAGGACTAGCGGGGTGGAGGCCCAGTACTCC. Its translation is CASSSRTSGVEAQYS.

This clonotype was observed a few times. Since a much larger clone is just one base distant, this may be a read error. The rearrangement joins TRBV4-3 to TRBJ2-3; 9 nucleotides line up with TRBD2. Germline assignment: CDR1 LGHNA and CDR2 YSLEER. This CDR3 has 16 amino acids. CDR3 DNA: TGCGGCAGCAGCCAAGATGAGCGGGGGGCGGGAGGTACGCAGTATTTT. Protein product: CGSSQDERGAGGTQYF.

A few counts support this clonotype. The chain has TRBV2 and TRBJ2-5, with TRBD2 identical over 7 bases. From germline, CDR1 is SNHLY and CDR2 FYNNEI. The CDR3 covers 13 residues. The V gene end was trimmed by 8 bases and the J gene end by 5 bases; junction bases not matched to a gene: 8. CDR3 amino acids: CASVRTSWETQYF. For the CDR3, the DNA is TGTGCCAGCGTACGGACTAGTTGGGAGACCCAGTACTTC.